This note documents a single T cell receptor (beta chain) sequence. Its specificity is not known. TCRdb's copy holds only in-frame clones and misses some; the assay was immunoSEQ multiplex PCR. The top ten clones hold 20% of a sample with about 73,000 clones, 70% to 90% of them seen once. This entry is derived from a study of T cell responses to AZD1222 COVID-19 vaccine. Germline V CDR1 and CDR2: LNHNV, YYDKDF (reference sequence). This CDR3 is built from 15 residues. V gave up 2 bases and J gave up 2 bases, with 10 bases separating them. Study-wide points: Among AZD1222 vaccinees, only 5 to 7 were seropositive at baseline. Among vaccine-associated CD4 TCRs, coverage spanned spike, with dominance at 160-218 and 743-854. Repertoire sampling was restricted to post-peak T cell response timepoints. Most donors were white British, females outnumbered males, and clonal diversity was possibly underestimated.

This receptor was identified in an adult in good health. The V and J genes are TRBV15 and TRBJ1-5; weak D call: TRBD1 (6 bases). The input for sequencing was peripheral blood, taken on day 0 of AZD1222 vaccination. The CDR3 loop reads CATSRQAGGNQPQHF. CDR3 sequence (DNA): TGTGCCACCAGCAGACAGGCAGGGGGCAATCAGCCCCAGCATTTT.